This T cell receptor (beta chain) was observed in a study of blood T cells in healthy people across ages. CDR3 length: 13 residues. CDR1 is MDHEN and CDR2 is SYDVKM in the germline V gene. Deletions cut 2 bases from V and 3 bases from J, with 8 bases between. This clonotype appeared a few times. What it recognizes is unknown. Points from the study as a whole: There was no known CMV status for donors, so expanded clonotype changes were possibly confounded.

Through a sample-barcoded 5' primer and a J-beta primer mix, a second PCR was run for roughly 6 to 11 cycles. Each CDR3 protein is one row after TCRdb ran MiXCR on the 5' RACE reads. Here the sample spans 1,500,000 or so distinct CDR3 sequences, approximately 59% being singletons. This sequence was found in a man aged 18 to 35 in good health. The chain couples TRBV28 to TRBJ2-7; maybe TRBD2 (5 bases). Source material: blood. The CDR3 bases are TGTGCCAGCAGTTTACGGCGGGTCTACGAGCAGTACTTC. This translates into CASSLRRVYEQYF.